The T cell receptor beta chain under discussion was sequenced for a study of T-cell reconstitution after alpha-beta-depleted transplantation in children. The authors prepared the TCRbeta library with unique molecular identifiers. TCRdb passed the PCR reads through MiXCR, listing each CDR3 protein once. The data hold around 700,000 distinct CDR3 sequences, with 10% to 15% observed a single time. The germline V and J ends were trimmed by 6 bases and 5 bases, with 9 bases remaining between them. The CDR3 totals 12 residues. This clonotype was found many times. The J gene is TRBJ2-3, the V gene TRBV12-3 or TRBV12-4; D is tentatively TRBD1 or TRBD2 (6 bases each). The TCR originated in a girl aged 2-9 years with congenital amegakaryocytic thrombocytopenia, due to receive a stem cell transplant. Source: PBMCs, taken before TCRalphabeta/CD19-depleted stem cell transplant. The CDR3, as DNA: TGTGCCAGCAGCCGGGGGCAAGATACGCAGTATTTT. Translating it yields CASSRGQDTQYF.